This TCR beta chain was identified during a study of Graves' ophthalmopathy and Graves' hyperthyroidism (dated by TCRdb to the late 2010s). With respect to the entire study: Peripheral blood was collected at initial diagnosis, prior to any treatment. The study used TCR beta repertoire signatures to distinguish Graves' ophthalmopathy from Graves' hyperthyroidism and to predict progression to ophthalmopathy. In total, some 140 blood samples were TCR-sequenced: 43 ophthalmopathy, about 75 hyperthyroidism and roughly 17 hyperthyroidism-to-ophthalmopathy patients. To explore V-J signatures distinguishing ophthalmopathy from hyperthyroidism, a discovery set of about 99 patients (43 ophthalmopathy, around 55 stable hyperthyroidism) was enrolled. An independent validation cohort comprised roughly 20 hyperthyroidism patients and 15 to 17 patients who later progressed from hyperthyroidism to ophthalmopathy. T-cell repertoires of thyroid tissue and blood were compared in about 6 hyperthyroidism patients. Once sampling was done, hyperthyroidism patients were given methimazole at a starting dose of 30 mg daily, while ophthalmopathy patients were given high-dose intravenous methylprednisolone. The 90 or so discovery patients were randomly split 7:3 into training and test sets. Overall study outcomes, separate from this receptor: In validation, the model predicted ophthalmopathy progression with less than 71% sensitivity and around 72% specificity; some 13 predicted patients were CT-confirmed with GO in a median of 6.5 months. In cross-validation, the 13-signature model distinguished ophthalmopathy from stable hyperthyroidism with about 89% sensitivity and about 81% specificity, while in the test set the corresponding values were around 79% and 71%. No statistical method was used to set the sample size in advance, and the investigators knew which group each participant was assigned to. Most expanded thyroid clonotypes with a frequency above 0.001 also appeared in blood, which suggests that blood repertoires may reflect the immune response in the thyroid.

In the germline V gene, CDR1 corresponds to MDHEN and CDR2 to SYDVKM. Between the V and J ends, shortened by 5 bases and 4 bases respectively, the junction contains 9 bases. The CDR3, from cysteine to phenylalanine, totals 12 residues. CDR3 DNA is the only sequence kept; it has 36 bases, read in frame from the first base. TCR beta CDR3 regions were amplified from RNA transcripts for repertoire sequencing. The first round was an RT-PCR using HTBI primers with the Qiagen OneStep RT-PCR kit, and this first round was followed by a second-round multiplex PCR, then size selection and purification. Libraries were sequenced on an Illumina HiSeq2000 using paired-end 100 bp reads. The authors processed their data as follows. SOAPnuke was used to process the reads, throwing out any read that had adapters, had uncalled bases, had a mean Phred below 15, or lacked an exact constant-primer or identifier match. COPE v1.2.5 was used to merge high-quality paired reads. Unique nucleotide sequences were defined as clonotypes and aligned to IMGT TRB V, D and J references using MiTCR v1.1. Analysis was restricted to V-J combinations with a frequency above 0.0001, which covered 99.2% of repertoires. A TCR clonal expansion and chaos score per V-J combination was defined as the ratio of F50 clonal expansion to chaos observed in the TCRdist matrix. Welch's t-statistics and random forest were used to reduce the features to approximately 13 V-J combinations, which were then used as input to a naive Bayes classifier. The similarity between thyroid and blood repertoires was quantified using the Morisita-Horn index. The public sequencing data were trimmed at Q25 with fastp and processed into clonotypes with MiXCR by TCRdb, which kept only in-frame beta chains. CDR3 protein duplicates are merged, each entry listing the most common genes and DNA. The V and J calls and clone size come from TCRdb's table, not from the authors' own analysis. For this sample there are fewer than 250,000 distinct CDR3 sequences; 25% to 35% appear just once. The ten largest clones represent around 10% of the sample.

This clonotype has a count of ten or more. The antigen this receptor binds is unknown. No quality values exist for individual bases; no much larger clone is one base distant. The ophthalmopathy patients had moderately to severely active disease, with a Clinical Activity Score of 3 or higher, a NOSPECS grade of 4 or higher, and a disease duration of less than 3 months. Patients with other autoimmune diseases, uncontrolled infections, pregnancy or lactation were excluded from the study. Diagnosis was based on clinical symptoms, serum thyroxine, TRAb, thyroid ultrasound and orbital computed tomography. PBMCs were isolated from around 10 ml of fresh peripheral blood by Ficoll-Paque density gradient centrifugation. Total RNA was extracted with Trizol reagent and quality-checked on an Agilent 2100 Bioanalyzer.

The sequence links TRBV28 to TRBJ2-7; TRBD2 could be the D gene, as 5 bases match. The sequence derives from a man between 45 and 60 years old with Graves' ophthalmopathy. Donor details come from another sample of the same person, matched by shared clones. The sample comprised peripheral blood. The bases are TGTGCCAGCAGTCAAGAGGGATACGAGCAGTACTTC. Translated, it gives CASSQEGYEQYF.